Listed below are T cell receptor beta chains from one sample, sequenced in a study of technical replicates of blood from a few donors. Data came from immunoSEQ multiplex PCR; TCRdb stores just in-frame clones and leaves some out. Here the sample spans approximately 82,000 clones, about 91% being singletons. Sequencing input: T cells isolated from PBMCs. The origin of the receptors is a human donor in good health. Some clones in this sample may be carry-over from other donors' samples. The CDR3 runs from the conserved cysteine through the conserved F or W. A D gene is named only where the DNA matches it firmly. Size is stated for part of the rows, as once, few or many counts, or as a class when the clone is expanded.

d_call: .; clone_size: .; v_call: TRBV4-2; j_call: TRBJ2-1; cdr3_nt: TGTGCCAGCAGCAGCTCCGTCAATGAGCAGTTCTTC; cdr3_aa: CASSSSVNEQFF
d_call: TRBD2; clone_size: .; v_call: TRBV18; j_call: TRBJ2-7; cdr3_nt: TGTGCCAGCTCCGTGCTCGGGACTAGTGACGAGCAGTACTTC; cdr3_aa: CASSVLGTSDEQYF
d_call: .; clone_size: .; v_call: TRBV7-8; j_call: TRBJ2-4; cdr3_nt: TGTGCCAGCAGCTTATCACCGGGGATGCATGGAAACATTCAGTACTTC; cdr3_aa: CASSLSPGMHGNIQYF
d_call: .; clone_size: .; v_call: TRBV7-9; j_call: TRBJ2-1; cdr3_nt: TGTGCCAGCAGCTTTCGACAAAACAATGAGCAGTTCTTC; cdr3_aa: CASSFRQNNEQFF
d_call: TRBD1; clone_size: .; v_call: TRBV4-3; j_call: TRBJ2-7; cdr3_nt: TGCGCCAGCAGCCAAGCACTCGGGGACAGGGGCGAGCAGTACTTC; cdr3_aa: CASSQALGDRGEQYF
d_call: .; clone_size: .; v_call: TRBV30; j_call: TRBJ2-3; cdr3_nt: TGTGCCTCCACCCAGAGCACAGATACGCAGTATTTT; cdr3_aa: CASTQSTDTQYF
d_call: TRBD1; clone_size: once; v_call: TRBV7-3; j_call: TRBJ1-2; cdr3_nt: TGTGCCAGCAGCCCTGGACAGGTTGACGGCTACACCTTC; cdr3_aa: CASSPGQVDGYTF
d_call: .; clone_size: .; v_call: TRBV11-3; j_call: TRBJ2-1; cdr3_nt: TGTGCCAGCAGCTTAGTCGGATGGCGGGACGGCTCCTACAATGAGCAGTTCTTC; cdr3_aa: CASSLVGWRDGSYNEQFF
d_call: .; clone_size: few; v_call: TRBV30; j_call: TRBJ1-1; cdr3_nt: TGTGCCTGGAGTGTATTGCGATCTACTGAAGCTTTCTTT; cdr3_aa: CAWSVLRSTEAFF
d_call: .; clone_size: .; v_call: TRBV7-2; j_call: TRBJ2-5; cdr3_nt: TGTGCCAGCAGCACGGGGTTTGGGGAGACCCAGTACTTC; cdr3_aa: CASSTGFGETQYF
d_call: .; clone_size: .; v_call: TRBV6-5; j_call: TRBJ2-7; cdr3_nt: TGTGCCAGCAGTTACCCTCCAGGAACTGAGCAGTACTTC; cdr3_aa: CASSYPPGTEQYF
d_call: .; clone_size: once; v_call: TRBV7-8; j_call: TRBJ2-3; cdr3_nt: TGTGCCAGCAGCCTACTAGTATTGGGAACTAGCAAGAGGGATACGCAGTATTTT; cdr3_aa: CASSLLVLGTSKRDTQYF
d_call: .; clone_size: .; v_call: TRBV25-1; j_call: TRBJ1-5; cdr3_nt: TGTGCCAGCAGTCGACAGGGCAATCAGCCCCAGCATTTT; cdr3_aa: CASSRQGNQPQHF
d_call: TRBD1; clone_size: .; v_call: TRBV5-1; j_call: TRBJ2-7; cdr3_nt: TGCGCCAGCAGCTTCGTCGGGACAGGGGGACACGAGCAGTACTTC; cdr3_aa: CASSFVGTGGHEQYF
d_call: .; clone_size: .; v_call: TRBV5-1; j_call: TRBJ1-4; cdr3_nt: TGCGCCAGCAGCGCTGGGGTTAGCGATAATGAAAAACTGTTTTTT; cdr3_aa: CASSAGVSDNEKLFF